The clone carrying this T cell receptor beta chain was counted between two and nine times. What it binds is not known. The data derive from a study of T cells after posttransplantation cyclophosphamide. Findings and caveats of the study: After PTCy, TRB diversity resembled that of CNI/methotrexate controls. Blood and skin or GI T cell repertoires showed limited TRB overlap. Later blood repertoires were often dominated by clones from the donor CD8+ memory compartment.

The germline V gene has CDR1 SNHLY and CDR2 FYNNEI. Trimming pared 4 bases from V and 3 bases from J, leaving 10 bases between. The CDR3 consists of 14 residues. The data were produced by immunoSEQ multiplex PCR, yet TCRdb's version contains in-frame clones alone and is incomplete. The sample shows about 5,400 clones, 90% to 95% of them seen only once. The TCR originated in a woman aged 55-69 years in good health, CMV-negative, and a related stem cell transplant donor. J is TRBJ1-3 and V is TRBV2; D ambiguous. Material: CD4+ T cells sorted from bone marrow. The CDR3 region is CASSAGSHGNTIYF. As DNA, the CDR3 is TGTGCCAGCAGTGCAGGCTCTCATGGAAACACCATATATTTT.